This entry lists 20 T cell receptor beta chains sequenced from one sample in a study of blood T cell repertoires in COVID-19. Profiled with immunoSEQ multiplex PCR; TCRdb holds only in-frame clones, not every one. The table shows 69,000 or so clones, with roughly 80% occurring only once. Sequencing used peripheral blood. These receptors all come from a woman older than 75 with acute or convalescent COVID-19.

This chain links TRBV6-2 or TRBV6-3 with TRBJ2-7; D is ambiguous. The CDR3 is 15 amino acids. V was pared by 6 bases and J by 4 bases, with 19 bases between. Germline CDR1 is MNHEY and CDR2 is SVGEGT. The CDR3 DNA sequence: TGTGCCAGCAGCCCCGACGGCAGGTTCGAATACGAGCAGTACTTC. This codes for CASSPDGRFEYEQYF.

V and J are TRBV5-1 and TRBJ2-5; D uncertain. This CDR3 is 16 amino acids long. Deletions cut 1 base from V and 1 base from J, with 14 bases between. Germline V gene lookup returns CDR1 SGHRS and CDR2 YFSETQ. CDR3 coding DNA: TGCGCCAGCAGCTTGCGGAGTTTGAGAAGCCAAGAGACCCAGTACTTC. Translated, it gives CASSLRSLRSQETQYF.

V and J are TRBV19 and TRBJ1-2; D is unclear. From germline, CDR1 is LNHDA and CDR2 SQIVND (reference sequence). V was trimmed by 5 bases and J by 4 bases, leaving 11 bases between them. The CDR3 spans 13 residues. The CDR3 loop is CASSPKNFYGYTF. CDR3 coding DNA: TGTGCCAGTAGTCCCAAAAACTTCTATGGCTACACCTTC.

This clone has more than one count but fewer than ten. The chain couples TRBV3-1 (or the pseudogene TRBV3-2) to TRBJ1-2; 8 nucleotides match TRBD1. V was clipped by 2 bases and J by 7 bases; unmatched bases: 6. Germline V gives CDR1 LGHDT, CDR2 YNNKEL (reference sequence). CDR3 size: 14 residues. Here the CDR3 reads CASSQTGQGFGYTF. CDR3 in DNA: TGTGCCAGCAGCCAAACTGGACAGGGTTTTGGCTACACCTTC.

This clone has just one count. This chain links TRBV9 with TRBJ1-6, with 11 bases fitting TRBD1. Per germline, CDR1 SGDLS and CDR2 YYNGEE. The V and J ends lost 4 bases and 10 bases, in that order; junction bases with no gene match: 7. The CDR3 consists of 15 residues. The DNA for the CDR3 is TGTGCCAGCAGCACGGGACAGGGGGGAGTCTCACCCCTCCACTTT. Translating it yields CASSTGQGGVSPLHF.

The rearrangement links TRBV19 to TRBJ1-2, with unresolved D. The V and J ends lost 7 bases and 4 bases respectively, with 16 bases between them. The V gene's germline CDR1 is LNHDA and CDR2 SQIVND (reference sequence). The CDR3 is 14 amino acids. The CDR3 is CASTPDSVGYGYTF. The CDR3 DNA sequence: TGTGCCAGTACTCCTGACTCAGTCGGCTATGGCTACACCTTC.

The rearrangement uses TRBV2 and TRBJ1-2, with a possible D match to TRBD1 (6 bases). Trimming removed 2 bases at V and 2 bases at J, with 6 bases between. Germline V CDR1 and CDR2: SNHLY, FYNNEI. There are 13 residues in the CDR3. CDR3 region: CASSEQGNYGYTF. The CDR3 DNA reads TGTGCCAGCAGTGAACAGGGGAACTATGGCTACACCTTC.

This rearrangement joins TRBV30 to TRBJ2-2; 14 bases agree with TRBD2. The germline V gene has CDR1 GTSNPN and CDR2 SVGIG (reference sequence). The CDR3 is 17 residues long. With 3 bases clipped from V and 0 bases from J, the junction kept 3 bases outside the gene matches. The CDR3 reads CAWRRTSGGPNTGELFF. The CDR3 bases are TGTGCCTGGAGGAGGACTAGCGGGGGGCCGAACACCGGGGAGCTGTTTTTT.

This chain links TRBV19 with TRBJ1-5; TRBD1 matches at 8 bases. This CDR3 has 14 amino acids. Germline loops: CDR1 LNHDA, CDR2 SQIVND (reference sequence). The V and J ends lost 3 bases and 6 bases, in that order; junction bases with no gene match: 4. The CDR3 DNA reads as TGTGCCAGTAGTATGACAGGGACAGGTCAGCCCCAGCATTTT. Translated: CASSMTGTGQPQHF. Full variable domain (outside the CDR3, taken from reference TRBV19 and TRBJ1-5): DGGITQSPKYLFRKEGQNVTLSCEQNLNHDAMYWYRQDPGQGLRLIYYSQIVNDFQKGDIAEGYSVSREKKESFPLTVTSAQKNPTAFYLCASSMTGTGQPQHFGDGTRLSIL.

V usage is TRBV5-4 and J usage is TRBJ1-2; no clear D. The CDR3 contains 13 residues. Germline loops: CDR1 SGHNT, CDR2 YYREEE (reference sequence). V lost 3 bases and J lost 4, with 10 bases in between. The CDR3 sequence is CASSSGGSYGYTF. The CDR3, as DNA: TGTGCCAGCAGCTCCGGAGGAAGCTATGGCTACACCTTC.

V and J are TRBV20-1 and TRBJ1-2; D gene unclear. Trimming cost V 6 bases and J 2 bases, with 7 bases left between them. CDR1 and CDR2 (germline): DFQATT, SNEGSKA (reference sequence). The length of the CDR3 is 11 residues. CDR3 protein: CSATENYGYTF. CDR3 nucleotides: TGCAGTGCCACAGAGAACTATGGCTACACCTTC.

This chain uses TRBV18 with TRBJ2-1; TRBD1 matches at 7 bases. The CDR3 extends over 13 amino acids. V lost 6 bases, J lost 8 bases, and 7 bases stayed unmatched. Per the germline V gene, CDR1 is KGHSH and CDR2 is LQKENI. For the CDR3, the DNA is TGTGCCAGCTCTTCCTACACAGGGGATGAGCAGTTCTTC. This gives the protein CASSSYTGDEQFF.

The chain carries TRBV7-9 and TRBJ2-2, with 10 bases aligning to TRBD2. Germline values: CDR1 SEHNR, CDR2 FQNEAQ (reference sequence). This CDR3 is 18 amino acids long. Losses at the gene ends were 5 bases for V and 0 bases for J; bases not matched to a gene: 9. Here the CDR3 reads CASSATSGESPNTGELFF. The CDR3 DNA reads as TGTGCCAGCAGCGCAACTAGCGGGGAGTCTCCGAACACCGGGGAGCTGTTTTTT.

The chain combines TRBV7-2 with TRBJ2-5; 10 nucleotides line up with TRBD1. CDR1 is SGHTA, CDR2 FQGNSA, per germline. This CDR3 is 16 amino acids long. Trimming took 4 bases from V and 2 from J; bases not matched to a gene: 7. CDR3 DNA: TGTGCCAGCAGCTCAGGCGACAGGGGGCTGCAAGAGACCCAGTACTTC. It is translated as CASSSGDRGLQETQYF.

V and J are TRBV5-1 and TRBJ2-5, with TRBD1 matching 8 bases. V trimming: 2 bases; J trimming: 1 base; junction bases outside the gene matches: 1. CDR1 and CDR2 from the germline V gene are SGHRS and YFSETQ. The CDR3 spans 14 residues. The CDR3 DNA follows: TGCGCCAGCAGCTTCGGACAGGGCCAAGAGACCCAGTACTTC. It yields the protein CASSFGQGQETQYF.

The sample holds one count of this clone. Other DNA sequences in the same sample also yield this CDR3. This chain connects TRBV6-5 to TRBJ1-4; TRBD1 matches 7 bases. The germline V gene encodes CDR1 MNHEY and CDR2 SVGAGI. J was trimmed by 3 bases and V by 5 bases; bases with no gene match: 3. The CDR3 covers 14 residues. The CDR3 coding sequence is TGTGCCAGCAGTCCCGGGACAGCTAATGAAAAACTGTTTTTT. Translation: CASSPGTANEKLFF.

The chain uses TRBV6-1 and TRBJ1-2, with 10 bases lining up with TRBD1. This CDR3 spans 19 amino acids. Trimming removed 0 bases from V and 5 bases from J; junction bases left unmatched: 15. The germline V gene encodes CDR1 MNHNS and CDR2 SASEGT. CDR3: CASSEAENLWDRGLYGYTF. Here the CDR3 DNA reads TGTGCCAGCAGTGAAGCAGAAAATTTGTGGGACAGGGGCCTATATGGCTACACCTTC.

The V and J genes are TRBV7-2 and TRBJ1-2, with D uncertain. The germline gives CDR1 SGHTA, CDR2 FQGNSA. The CDR3 covers 13 residues. Trimming pared 1 base from V and 5 bases from J, leaving 8 bases between. The CDR3 sequence: CASSLGSGYGYTF. The CDR3 DNA reads as TGTGCCAGCAGCTTAGGTTCAGGTTATGGCTACACCTTC.

This rearrangement joins TRBV27 to TRBJ1-6, with D maybe TRBD1 (5 bases). With 7 bases removed from V and 7 bases from J, the gap between germline ends came to 14 bases. Germline CDR1 MNHEY, CDR2 SMNVEV (reference sequence). CDR3 length equals 14 residues. CDR3 sequence reads: CASTGGPGNSPLHF. In DNA, the CDR3 is TGTGCCAGCACGGGGGGACCGGGGAATTCACCCCTCCACTTT.

The V gene is TRBV10-2, the J gene TRBJ2-7, with a possible D match to TRBD1 (5 bases). Per germline, CDR1 WSHSY and CDR2 SAAADI. The CDR3 spans 14 residues. Deletions cut 0 bases from V and 2 bases from J, with 8 bases between. CDR3 protein: CASSESWGPYEQYF. DNA of the CDR3: TGCGCCAGCAGTGAGTCTTGGGGCCCCTACGAGCAGTACTTC.